The 22 T cell receptor beta chains given below trace back to one sample, sequenced in a study of T-cell memory formation after mild COVID-19. TCRdb itself ran the 5' RACE reads through MiXCR, one entry per CDR3 protein. Of approximately 28,000 distinct CDR3 sequences listed, around 10% are singletons. The sequenced sample was PBMCs or a T cell subset sorted from them (not recorded which). The source is an adult woman who had mild COVID-19 (a few samples of this study predate the infection). Cell type and time point are not known.

This clonotype was picked up many times. The chain employs TRBV28 and TRBJ1-1, with D perhaps TRBD1 (5 bases). Trimming took off 3 bases at V and 7 bases at J, with 9 bases between the two ends. This CDR3 is 12 amino acids long. The germline gives CDR1 MDHEN, CDR2 SYDVKM. CDR3 region: CASSFPRDEAFF. CDR3 bases: TGTGCCAGCAGTTTCCCCAGGGATGAAGCTTTCTTT.

This clonotype was recorded at least ten times. The chain couples TRBV3-1 to TRBJ1-2; 7 nucleotides agree with TRBD1. The CDR3 runs to 14 residues. Germline V lookup: CDR1 LGHDT, CDR2 YNNKEL (reference sequence). The V gene end was trimmed by 7 bases and the J gene end by 2 bases; junction bases not matched to a gene: 7. The CDR3 DNA sequence: TGTGCCAGCAAAGACAGGGATCGCAACTATGGCTACACCTTC. Translation: CASKDRDRNYGYTF.

This clonotype was seen repeatedly, ten times or more. The chain uses TRBV6-2 or TRBV6-3 and TRBJ1-5; tentative D call: TRBD1 (5 bases). The CDR3 spans 17 residues. The V gene lost 0 bases and the J gene lost 0 bases, with 12 bases spanning the gap. CDR1 and CDR2 from the germline V gene are MNHEY and SVGEGT. This CDR3 reads CASSYSGTHYSNQPQHF. The DNA for the CDR3 is TGTGCCAGCAGTTACTCGGGGACTCACTATAGCAATCAGCCCCAGCATTTT.

This clonotype was picked up many times. The chain combines TRBV29-1 with TRBJ1-6, with 8 positions matching TRBD1. Germline V gene sequence: CDR1 SQVTM, CDR2 ANQGSEA. J gave up 6 bases and V 7 bases, and 5 bases lay outside the gene matches. The CDR3 spans 13 residues. The CDR3 loop reads CSARTGLNSPLHF. The CDR3 nucleotides are TGCAGCGCCAGGACAGGGCTTAATTCACCCCTCCACTTT.

This clonotype came up many times. CDR3 region: CASSELSTYQETQYF. The CDR3 nucleotides are TGTGCCAGCAGTGAATTATCGACTTACCAAGAGACCCAGTACTTC. This rearrangement joins TRBV25-1 to TRBJ2-5; unclear D gene. The CDR3 contains 15 residues. The germline V gene encodes CDR1 MGHDK and CDR2 SYGVNS. V was shortened by 1 base and J by 0 bases, with 9 bases between the two germline ends.

The V gene is TRBV20-1, the J gene TRBJ2-3; D uncertain. CDR3 length: 12 residues. V gave up 1 base and J gave up 2 bases, with 4 bases separating them. Germline V gives CDR1 DFQATT, CDR2 SNEGSKA (reference sequence). The DNA of the CDR3 is TGCAGTGCTAGAGTTACCACAGATACGCAGTATTTT. Translating gives CSARVTTDTQYF.

This clonotype was detected ten times or more. This chain connects TRBV20-1 to TRBJ1-2; 9 nucleotides match TRBD1. The germline V gene encodes CDR1 DFQATT and CDR2 SNEGSKA (reference sequence). CDR3 size: 13 residues. V lost 5 bases and J lost 3; bases outside the gene matches: 4. The CDR3 loop reads CSAPGQGHYGYTF. The CDR3 nucleotides are TGCAGTGCTCCGGGACAGGGACACTATGGCTACACCTTC.

This clonotype was recorded at least ten times. J is TRBJ1-1 and V is TRBV5-1; D is ambiguous. Germline values: CDR1 SGHRS, CDR2 YFSETQ. V was clipped by 4 bases and J by 1 base, with 14 bases between them. The CDR3 sequence is 15 residues long. The chain's CDR3 is CASSAMWSENTEAFF. DNA for the CDR3: TGCGCCAGCAGCGCTATGTGGTCCGAGAACACTGAAGCTTTCTTT.

As regards this clonotype: One base away lies a much larger clone, so this may be a sequencing read error. V usage is TRBV7-8 and J usage is TRBJ2-7; TRBD1 aligns across 7 bases. The CDR3 contains 16 residues. J was trimmed by 3 bases and V by 1 base; bases with no gene match: 9. The germline gives CDR1 SGHVS, CDR2 FQNEAQ. The CDR3: CASSLGLLGGYYEQYF. CDR3 sequence (DNA): TGTGCCAGCAGCTTAGGACTTCTAGGGGGCTACTACGAGCAGTACTTC.

This clonotype was detected many times. The V call is TRBV5-4, the J call TRBJ2-7; weak D call: TRBD1 (6 bases). CDR1 is SGHNT, CDR2 YYREEE, per germline (reference sequence). Trimming shortened V by 0 bases and J by 3 bases, and 10 bases separated the two germline ends. This CDR3 has 14 residues. The chain's CDR3 is CASSLAGRGYEQYF. The CDR3 DNA sequence: TGTGCCAGCAGCTTGGCCGGCAGGGGCTACGAGCAGTACTTC.

There are many counts of this clonotype. V is TRBV24-1 and J is TRBJ1-2; possibly TRBD1 for D (5 bases). Trimming removed 9 bases from V and 0 bases from J, with 13 bases in between. CDR1 is KGHDR, CDR2 SFDVKD, per germline. CDR3 length: 14 residues. The CDR3 region is CATSRRGTNYGYTF. As DNA, the CDR3 is TGTGCCACCTCACGGCGGGGCACTAACTATGGCTACACCTTC.

With respect to this clonotype: This may arise from a read error, as a much more abundant clone is one base away. The rearrangement links TRBV2 to TRBJ2-7; perhaps TRBD2 as D (6 bases). The CDR3 totals 12 residues. Germline V lookup: CDR1 SNHLY, CDR2 FYNNEI. The V and J ends lost 9 bases and 2 bases respectively, with 11 bases between them. The CDR3 nucleotides are TGTGCCAGTGGGGGGTACCCCTACGAGCAGTACTTC. Translation: CASGGYPYEQYF. The variable domain in full, with the rest retrieved from reference TRBV2 and TRBJ2-7, is EPEVTQTPSHQVTQMGQEVILRCVPISNHLYFYWYRQILGQKVEFLVSFYNNEISEKSEIFDDQFSVERPDGSNFTLKIRSTKLEDSAMYFCASGGYPYEQYFGPGTRLTVT.

This clonotype was detected ten times or more. The V call is TRBV2, the J call TRBJ1-4; D ambiguous. The ends were cut back, 6 bases at V and 8 bases at J, with 16 bases in the middle. This CDR3 is built from 14 residues. The V gene's germline CDR1 is SNHLY and CDR2 FYNNEI. CDR3 sequence: CASRRVSAGEKLFF. The CDR3 nucleotides are TGTGCCAGCAGAAGGGTTTCGGCGGGCGAAAAACTGTTTTTT. Looking up the rest from reference TRBV2 and TRBJ1-4 gives the full variable domain: EPEVTQTPSHQVTQMGQEVILRCVPISNHLYFYWYRQILGQKVEFLVSFYNNEISEKSEIFDDQFSVERPDGSNFTLKIRSTKLEDSAMYFCASRRVSAGEKLFFGSGTQLSVL.

The table lists this clonotype with many counts. The chain joins TRBV7-2 to TRBJ1-2; D is uncertain. Germline V gene sequence: CDR1 SGHTA, CDR2 FQGNSA. The CDR3 contains 13 residues. The V and J ends lost 5 bases and 4 bases respectively, with 11 bases between them. The CDR3 nucleotides read TGTGCCAGCAGCCCCGACAAATTCTATGGCTACACCTTC. It translates to CASSPDKFYGYTF.

This clonotype was found a few times. This chain joins TRBV13 and TRBJ1-2; TRBD1 matches 7 bases. Germline V gives CDR1 PRHDT, CDR2 FYEKMQ (reference sequence). Trimming removed 4 bases from V and 0 bases from J; junction bases left unmatched: 5. This CDR3 spans 15 amino acids. This CDR3 reads CASSSDRTANYGYTF. DNA of the CDR3: TGTGCCAGCAGCTCGGACAGGACCGCTAACTATGGCTACACCTTC.

This clonotype was detected many times. This sequence joins TRBV2 and TRBJ2-7; D remains ambiguous. The V gene's germline CDR1 is SNHLY and CDR2 FYNNEI. The CDR3 length is 13 residues. V was cut by 4 bases and J by 3 bases, with 10 bases left in between. CDR3 DNA sequence: TGTGCCAGCAGTGGGGTTATACTCTACGAGCAGTACTTC. It yields the protein CASSGVILYEQYF.

This clonotype was counted ten times or more. The J gene is TRBJ1-5, the V gene TRBV28; unclear D gene. The CDR3 sequence is 16 residues long. Germline values: CDR1 MDHEN, CDR2 SYDVKM. V was pared by 5 bases and J by 0 bases, with 14 bases between. This CDR3 is CASSPRPSHSNQPQHF. The CDR3 coding sequence is TGTGCCAGCAGTCCTCGACCCTCTCATAGCAATCAGCCCCAGCATTTT. Combining the CDR3 with reference TRBV28 and TRBJ1-5 gives the whole variable domain DVKVTQSSRYLVKRTGEKVFLECVQDMDHENMFWYRQDPGLGLRLIYFSYDVKMKEKGDIPEGYSVSREKKERFSLILESASTNQTSMYLCASSPRPSHSNQPQHFGDGTRLSIL.

The chain uses TRBV12-3 or TRBV12-4 and TRBJ2-5; D gene uncertain. This CDR3 is 12 amino acids long. The V and J ends lost 6 bases and 5 bases respectively, with 10 bases between them. The CDR3 DNA reads TGTGCCAGCAGCTCCTTCGTTGAGACCCAGTACTTC. This gives the protein CASSSFVETQYF.

This clonotype has at least ten counts. V and J are TRBV23-1 and TRBJ1-1; D remains unclear. TRBV23-1 is filed as an ORF, its function uncertain. V was pared by 2 bases and J by 5 bases, with 15 bases between. This CDR3 has 15 amino acids. CDR3 DNA sequence: TGCGCCAGCAGTCAAGGTAGAAGCTCGAGGACTGAAGCTTTCTTT. It translates to CASSQGRSSRTEAFF.

In its sample, this clonotype was seen many times. The chain is built from TRBV29-1 and TRBJ1-2, with D hard to call. V lost 1 base, J lost 5 bases, and 8 bases lay in between. The CDR3 totals 12 residues. Germline V CDR1 and CDR2: SQVTM, ANQGSEA. DNA of the CDR3: TGCAGCGTTGAAGTCAGTGTTTATGGCTACACCTTC. Its protein product is CSVEVSVYGYTF.

The chain has TRBV5-1 and TRBJ2-7; D uncertain. Germline V gene sequence: CDR1 SGHRS, CDR2 YFSETQ. V lost 2 bases and J lost 5, with 14 bases in between. The CDR3 is 14 residues long. The CDR3: CASSLSTAEHEQYF. The CDR3 DNA reads as TGCGCCAGCAGCTTATCGACCGCGGAGCACGAGCAGTACTTC.

This clonotype was seen many times. This chain connects TRBV7-2 to TRBJ2-7; D possibly corresponds to TRBD2 (6 bases). With 0 bases removed from V and 0 bases from J, the gap between germline ends came to 12 bases. Germline values: CDR1 SGHTA, CDR2 FQGNSA. The CDR3 sequence is 16 residues long. In DNA, the CDR3 is TGTGCCAGCAGCTTAGCGGCGGGGCCGCCCTCCTACGAGCAGTACTTC. Its translation: CASSLAAGPPSYEQYF.